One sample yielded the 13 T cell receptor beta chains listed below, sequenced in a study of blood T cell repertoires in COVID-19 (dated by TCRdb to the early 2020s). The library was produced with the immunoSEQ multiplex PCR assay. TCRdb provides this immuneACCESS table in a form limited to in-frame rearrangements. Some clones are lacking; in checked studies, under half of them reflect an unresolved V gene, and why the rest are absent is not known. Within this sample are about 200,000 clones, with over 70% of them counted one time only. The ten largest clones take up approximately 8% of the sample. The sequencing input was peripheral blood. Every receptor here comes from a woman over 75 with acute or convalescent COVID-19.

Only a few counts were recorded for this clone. As DNA, the CDR3 is TGTGCCAGCAGCCAAAGAAGACAGGGCACCTACGAGCAGTACTTC. Translated, it gives CASSQRRQGTYEQYF. The chain uses TRBV3-1 (or the pseudogene TRBV3-2) and TRBJ2-7; 7 bases align to TRBD1. CDR1 is LGHDT and CDR2 is YNNKEL in the germline V gene (reference sequence). The V and J ends lost 2 bases and 2 bases, in that order; junction bases with no gene match: 6. The CDR3 totals 15 residues.

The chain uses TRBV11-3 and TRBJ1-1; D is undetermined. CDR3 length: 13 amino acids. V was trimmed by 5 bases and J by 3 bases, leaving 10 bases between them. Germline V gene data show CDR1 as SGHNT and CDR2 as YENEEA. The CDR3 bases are TGTGCCAGCAGCCGCCACACCGACACTGAAGCTTTCTTT. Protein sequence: CASSRHTDTEAFF.

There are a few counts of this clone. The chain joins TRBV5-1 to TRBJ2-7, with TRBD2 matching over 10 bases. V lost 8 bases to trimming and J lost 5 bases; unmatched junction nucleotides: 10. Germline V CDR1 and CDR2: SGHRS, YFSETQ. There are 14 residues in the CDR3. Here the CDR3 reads CASRTSGVGDEQYF. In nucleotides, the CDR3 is TGCGCCAGTAGGACTAGCGGCGTGGGGGACGAGCAGTACTTC.

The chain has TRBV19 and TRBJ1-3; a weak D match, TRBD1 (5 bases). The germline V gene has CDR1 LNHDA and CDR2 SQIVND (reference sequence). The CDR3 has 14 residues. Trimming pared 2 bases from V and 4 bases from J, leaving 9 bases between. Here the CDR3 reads CASSIQGGGNTIYF. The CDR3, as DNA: TGTGCCAGTAGTATACAGGGTGGCGGAAACACCATATATTTT.

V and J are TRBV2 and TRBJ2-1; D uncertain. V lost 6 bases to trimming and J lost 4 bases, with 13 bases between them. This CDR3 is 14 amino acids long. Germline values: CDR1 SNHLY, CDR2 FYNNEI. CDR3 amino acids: CASSPEPYYNEQFF. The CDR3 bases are TGTGCCAGCAGCCCCGAGCCTTATTACAATGAGCAGTTCTTC. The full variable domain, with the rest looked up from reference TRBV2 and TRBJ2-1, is EPEVTQTPSHQVTQMGQEVILRCVPISNHLYFYWYRQILGQKVEFLVSFYNNEISEKSEIFDDQFSVERPDGSNFTLKIRSTKLEDSAMYFCASSPEPYYNEQFFGPGTRLTVL.

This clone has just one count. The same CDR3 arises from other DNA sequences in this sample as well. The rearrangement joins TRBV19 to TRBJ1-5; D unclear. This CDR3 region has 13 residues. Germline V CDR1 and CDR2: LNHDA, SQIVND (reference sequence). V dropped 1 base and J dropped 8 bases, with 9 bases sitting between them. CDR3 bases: TGTGCCAGTAGTATAGGTAGTCCTGAGCCCCAGCATTTT. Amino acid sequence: CASSIGSPEPQHF.

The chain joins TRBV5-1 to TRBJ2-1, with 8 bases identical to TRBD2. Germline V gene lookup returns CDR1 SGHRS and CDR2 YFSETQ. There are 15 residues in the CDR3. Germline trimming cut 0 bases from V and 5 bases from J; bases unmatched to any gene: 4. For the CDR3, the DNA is TGCGCCAGCAGCTTGGATAGCGGGAACAACAATGAGCAGTTCTTC. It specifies CASSLDSGNNNEQFF.

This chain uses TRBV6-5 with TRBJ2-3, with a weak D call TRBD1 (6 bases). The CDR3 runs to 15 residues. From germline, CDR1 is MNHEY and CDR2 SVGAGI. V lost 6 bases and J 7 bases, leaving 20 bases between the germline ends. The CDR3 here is CASRAGTSSPHTQYF. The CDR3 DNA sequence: TGTGCCAGCAGAGCCGGGACAAGTTCGCCTCATACGCAGTATTTT.

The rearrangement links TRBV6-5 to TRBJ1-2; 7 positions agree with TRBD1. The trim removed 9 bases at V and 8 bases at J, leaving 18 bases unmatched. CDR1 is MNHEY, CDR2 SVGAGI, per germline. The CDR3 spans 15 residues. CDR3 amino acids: CASQGGYSTGGGYTF. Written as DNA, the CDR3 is TGTGCCAGTCAGGGGGGCTACTCGACAGGCGGAGGCTACACCTTC.

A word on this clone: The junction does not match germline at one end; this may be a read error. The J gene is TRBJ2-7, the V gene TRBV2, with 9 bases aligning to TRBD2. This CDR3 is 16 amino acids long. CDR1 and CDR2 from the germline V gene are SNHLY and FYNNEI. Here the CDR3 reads CASVEAGGSRSYKQYF. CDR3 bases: TGTGCCAGCGTGGAGGCGGGAGGGAGTCGCTCCTACAAGCAGTACTTC.

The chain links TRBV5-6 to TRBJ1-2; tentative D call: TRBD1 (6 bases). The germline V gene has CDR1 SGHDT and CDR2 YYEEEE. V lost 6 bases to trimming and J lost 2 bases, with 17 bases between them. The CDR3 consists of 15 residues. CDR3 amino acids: CASTLLDRLNYGYTF. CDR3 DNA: TGTGCCAGCACCCTATTAGACAGGCTCAACTATGGCTACACCTTC.

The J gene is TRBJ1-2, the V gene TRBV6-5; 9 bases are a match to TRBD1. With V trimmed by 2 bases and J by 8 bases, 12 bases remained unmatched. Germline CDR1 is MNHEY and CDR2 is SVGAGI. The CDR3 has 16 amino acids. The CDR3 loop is CASSYGSGTGSRGYTF. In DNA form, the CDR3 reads TGTGCCAGCAGTTACGGTTCCGGGACAGGGAGTAGAGGCTACACCTTC.

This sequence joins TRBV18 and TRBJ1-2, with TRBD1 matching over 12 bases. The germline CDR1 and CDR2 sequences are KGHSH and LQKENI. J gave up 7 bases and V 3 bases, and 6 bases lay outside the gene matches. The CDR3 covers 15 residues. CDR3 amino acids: CASSPTGTGGSGYTF. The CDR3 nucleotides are TGTGCCAGCTCACCCACCGGGACAGGGGGCAGTGGCTACACCTTC.